These T cell receptor beta chains were read from a single sample in a study of OX40 agonist ivuxolimab in advanced cancers. Repertoires were generated with immunoSEQ multiplex PCR, while TCRdb's copy carries only in-frame clones and drops some. The table shows 55,000 to 75,000 clones, with approximately 90% occurring only once. Sequences were derived from CD4+ or CD8+ T cells sorted from blood, sampled in a trial of the OX40 agonist ivuxolimab. These receptors all stem from an adult with an advanced solid tumor such as melanoma, head and neck, liver or kidney cancer. CDR3s include the opening cysteine and the closing phenylalanine or tryptophan. Fields, in order: clone size, J gene, D gene, V gene, CDR3 protein, CDR3 DNA. The D gene is left open where the match is weak. Expanded clones are given a class, and other clones once, few, many or no size at all.

>.|TRBJ2-1|TRBD2|TRBV19
CASSIDLFRLAGGSSYNEQFF
TGTGCCAGTAGTATAGATCTATTTCGGCTAGCGGGAGGGAGCTCCTACAATGAGCAGTTCTTC
>.|TRBJ1-1|.|TRBV10-3
CAISESGALRGAFF
TGTGCCATCAGTGAGTCTGGGGCCCTAAGGGGAGCTTTCTTT
>.|TRBJ1-5|.|TRBV7-2
CASSWRGNQPQHF
TGTGCCAGCAGCTGGAGGGGGAATCAGCCCCAGCATTTT
>few|TRBJ2-1|TRBD2|TRBV28
CASRPTGPSGIYEQFF
TGTGCCAGCAGGCCCACCGGGCCTAGCGGGATCTATGAGCAGTTCTTC
>.|TRBJ1-6|.|TRBV27
CASAGRGDNSPLHF
TGTGCCAGCGCCGGGAGAGGGGACAATTCACCCCTCCACTTT
>once|TRBJ2-1|TRBD2|TRBV9
CASSVGSGAYNEQFF
TGTGCCAGCAGCGTAGGAAGCGGGGCATACAATGAGCAGTTCTTC
>.|TRBJ2-2|.|TRBV7-9
CASSSEGELFF
TGTGCCAGCAGCTCAGAAGGGGAGCTGTTTTTT
>once|TRBJ2-1|.|TRBV19
CASSIQILGRVEQFF
TGTGCCAGTAGTATACAGATTCTTGGTAGAGTTGAGCAGTTCTTC
>.|TRBJ1-1|.|TRBV4-1
CASSRGQGLRTEAFF
TGCGCCAGCAGCCGAGGGCAGGGGCTCAGAACTGAAGCTTTCTTT
>.|TRBJ2-2|TRBD2|TRBV5-1
CASSAYSGLNTGELFF
TGCGCCAGCAGCGCCTATAGCGGGTTGAACACCGGGGAGCTGTTTTTT
>.|TRBJ2-1|TRBD2|TRBV28
CASSVAGPNYNEQFF
TGTGCCAGCAGTGTAGCGGGTCCAAACTACAATGAGCAGTTCTTC
>.|TRBJ2-5|.|TRBV29-1
CSVERGETQYF
TGCAGCGTTGAGAGAGGGGAGACCCAGTACTTC
>.|TRBJ2-2|.|TRBV9
CASSATTNTGELFF
TGTGCCAGCAGCGCAACTACGAACACCGGGGAGCTGTTTTTT
>.|TRBJ2-7|.|TRBV30
CAWSVSSYEQYF
TGTGCCTGGAGTGTTAGCTCCTACGAGCAGTACTTC
>once|TRBJ2-5|.|TRBV19
CASRTLGVETQYF
TGTGCCAGTAGGACCCTAGGTGTAGAGACCCAGTACTTC
>.|TRBJ2-3|.|TRBV2
CASSEDRFTDTQYF
TGTGCCAGCAGTGAAGACAGGTTCACAGATACGCAGTATTTT
>.|TRBJ2-2|.|TRBV11-2
CASSAAIALPGELFF
TGTGCCAGCAGCGCGGCGATAGCTTTACCCGGGGAGCTGTTTTTT